This TCR beta chain was sequenced in a study of control samples from healthy donors and cancer patients. Profiling relied on immunoSEQ multiplex PCR, and the TCRdb table lists in-frame clones only, not all of them. The sample includes some 95,000 clones, approximately 86% seen only once; the top ten take approximately 14%. The CDR3 sequence is 14 residues long. The germline V gene encodes CDR1 MDHEN and CDR2 SYDVKM. Trimming took 7 bases from V and 10 from J; bases not matched to a gene: 8. What was sequenced was blood. V is TRBV28 and J is TRBJ2-1; 12 positions agree with TRBD2. The TCR sequence derives from a man younger than 45 in good health. For the CDR3, the DNA is TGTGCCAGCAACACCCTAGCGGGAGGGTACGAGCAGTTCTTC. Encoded protein: CASNTLAGGYEQFF.